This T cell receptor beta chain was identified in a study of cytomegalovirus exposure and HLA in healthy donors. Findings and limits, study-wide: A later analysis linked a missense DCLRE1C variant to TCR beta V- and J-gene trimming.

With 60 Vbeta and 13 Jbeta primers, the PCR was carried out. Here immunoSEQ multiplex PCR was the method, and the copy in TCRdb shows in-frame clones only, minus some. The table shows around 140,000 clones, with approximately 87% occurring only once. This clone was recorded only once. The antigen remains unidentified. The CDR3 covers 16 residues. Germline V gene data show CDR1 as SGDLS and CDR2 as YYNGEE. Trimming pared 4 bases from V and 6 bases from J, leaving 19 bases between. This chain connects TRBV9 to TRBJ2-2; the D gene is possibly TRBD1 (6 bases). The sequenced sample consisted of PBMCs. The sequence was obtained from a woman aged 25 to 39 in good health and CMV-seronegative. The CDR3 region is CASSPQGALVPGELFF. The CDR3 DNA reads TGTGCCAGCAGCCCACAGGGTGCCCTCGTACCCGGGGAGCTGTTTTTT.